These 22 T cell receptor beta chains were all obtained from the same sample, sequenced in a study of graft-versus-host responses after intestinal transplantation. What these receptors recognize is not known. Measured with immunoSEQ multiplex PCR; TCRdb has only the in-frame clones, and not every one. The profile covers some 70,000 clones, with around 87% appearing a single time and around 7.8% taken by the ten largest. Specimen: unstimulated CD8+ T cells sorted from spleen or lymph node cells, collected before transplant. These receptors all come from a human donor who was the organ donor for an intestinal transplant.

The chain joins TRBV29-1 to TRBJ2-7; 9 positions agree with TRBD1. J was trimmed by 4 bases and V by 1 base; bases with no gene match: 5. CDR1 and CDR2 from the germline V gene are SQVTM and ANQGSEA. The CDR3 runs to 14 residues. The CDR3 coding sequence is TGCAGCGTTGAAGGTTTGACAGGGGGGTACGAGCAGTACTTC. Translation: CSVEGLTGGYEQYF.

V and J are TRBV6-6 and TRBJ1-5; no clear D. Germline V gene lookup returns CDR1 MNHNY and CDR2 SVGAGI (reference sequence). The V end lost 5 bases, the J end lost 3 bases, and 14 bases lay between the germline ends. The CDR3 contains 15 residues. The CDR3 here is CASSGGVLANQPQHF. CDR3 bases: TGTGCCAGCAGTGGCGGGGTGTTAGCCAATCAGCCCCAGCATTTT.

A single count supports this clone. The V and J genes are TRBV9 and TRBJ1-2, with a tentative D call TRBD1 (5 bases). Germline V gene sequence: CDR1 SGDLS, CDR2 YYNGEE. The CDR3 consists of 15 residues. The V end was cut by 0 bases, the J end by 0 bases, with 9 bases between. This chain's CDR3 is CASSVGQGANYGYTF. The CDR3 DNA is TGTGCCAGCAGCGTAGGGCAGGGAGCTAACTATGGCTACACCTTC.

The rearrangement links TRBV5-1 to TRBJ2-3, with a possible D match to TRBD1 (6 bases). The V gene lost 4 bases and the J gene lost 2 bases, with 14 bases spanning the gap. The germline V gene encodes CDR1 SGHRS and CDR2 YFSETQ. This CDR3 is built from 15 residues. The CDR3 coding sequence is TGCGCCAGCAGCCAACTGGACAGAGCCACAGATACGCAGTATTTT. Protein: CASSQLDRATDTQYF.

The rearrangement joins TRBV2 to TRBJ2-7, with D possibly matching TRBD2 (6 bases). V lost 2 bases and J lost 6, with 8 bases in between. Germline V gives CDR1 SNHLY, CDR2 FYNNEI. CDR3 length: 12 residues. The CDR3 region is CASSESGVEQYF. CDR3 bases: TGTGCCAGCAGTGAATCGGGGGTCGAGCAGTACTTC.

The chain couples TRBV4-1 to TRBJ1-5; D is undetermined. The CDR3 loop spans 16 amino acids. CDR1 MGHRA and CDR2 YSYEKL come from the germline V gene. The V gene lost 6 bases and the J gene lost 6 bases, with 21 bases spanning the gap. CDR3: CASSRDPAVSGQPQHF. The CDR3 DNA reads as TGCGCCAGCAGTCGAGATCCGGCGGTGTCCGGTCAGCCCCAGCATTTT.

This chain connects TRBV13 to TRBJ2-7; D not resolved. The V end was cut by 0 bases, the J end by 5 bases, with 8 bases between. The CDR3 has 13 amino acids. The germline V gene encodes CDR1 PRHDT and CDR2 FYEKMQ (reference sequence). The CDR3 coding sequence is TGTGCCAGCAGCTTAGGTAGAGGAAACGAGCAGTACTTC. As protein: CASSLGRGNEQYF.

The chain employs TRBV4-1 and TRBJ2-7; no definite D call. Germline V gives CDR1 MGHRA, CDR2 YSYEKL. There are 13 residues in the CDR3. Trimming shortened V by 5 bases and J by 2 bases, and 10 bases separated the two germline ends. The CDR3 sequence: CASSLGAPYEQYF. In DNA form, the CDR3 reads TGCGCCAGCAGCTTGGGCGCTCCCTACGAGCAGTACTTC.

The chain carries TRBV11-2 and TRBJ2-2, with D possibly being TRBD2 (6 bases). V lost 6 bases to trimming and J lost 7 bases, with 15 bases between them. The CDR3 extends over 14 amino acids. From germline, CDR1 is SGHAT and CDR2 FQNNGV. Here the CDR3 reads CASRRGGSFGELFF. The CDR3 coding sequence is TGTGCCAGCAGGAGAGGAGGGAGCTTCGGGGAGCTGTTTTTT.

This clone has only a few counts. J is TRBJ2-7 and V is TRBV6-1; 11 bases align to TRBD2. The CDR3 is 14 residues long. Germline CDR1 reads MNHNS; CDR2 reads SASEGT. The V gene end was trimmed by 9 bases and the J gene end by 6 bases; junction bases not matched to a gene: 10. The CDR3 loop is CASATSGERPEQYF. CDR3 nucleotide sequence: TGTGCCAGTGCGACTAGCGGGGAGCGGCCCGAGCAGTACTTC.

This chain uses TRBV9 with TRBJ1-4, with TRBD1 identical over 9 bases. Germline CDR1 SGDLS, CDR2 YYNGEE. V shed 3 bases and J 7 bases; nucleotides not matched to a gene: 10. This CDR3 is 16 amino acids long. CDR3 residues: CASSDLGQGTREKLFF. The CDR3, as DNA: TGTGCCAGCAGCGATCTGGGACAGGGAACTCGTGAAAAACTGTTTTTT.

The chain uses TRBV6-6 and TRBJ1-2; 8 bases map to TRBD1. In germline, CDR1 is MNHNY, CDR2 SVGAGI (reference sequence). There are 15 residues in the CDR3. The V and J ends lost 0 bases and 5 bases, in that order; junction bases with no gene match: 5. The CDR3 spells CASSYSAGGAYGYTF. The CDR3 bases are TGTGCCAGCAGTTACTCCGCAGGGGGCGCTTATGGCTACACCTTC.

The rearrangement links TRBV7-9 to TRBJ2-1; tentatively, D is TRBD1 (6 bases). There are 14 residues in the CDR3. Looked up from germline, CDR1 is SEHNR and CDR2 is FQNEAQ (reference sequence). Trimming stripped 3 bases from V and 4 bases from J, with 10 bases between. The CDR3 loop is CASSLDSQYNEQFF. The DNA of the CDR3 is TGTGCCAGCAGCTTGGACAGCCAGTACAATGAGCAGTTCTTC.

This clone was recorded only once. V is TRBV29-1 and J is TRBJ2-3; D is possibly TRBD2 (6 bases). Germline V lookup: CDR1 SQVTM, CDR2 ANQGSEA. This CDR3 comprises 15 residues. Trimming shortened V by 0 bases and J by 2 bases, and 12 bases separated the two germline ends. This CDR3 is CSVEDGTVPTDTQYF. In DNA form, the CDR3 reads TGCAGCGTTGAAGACGGGACTGTGCCCACAGATACGCAGTATTTT.

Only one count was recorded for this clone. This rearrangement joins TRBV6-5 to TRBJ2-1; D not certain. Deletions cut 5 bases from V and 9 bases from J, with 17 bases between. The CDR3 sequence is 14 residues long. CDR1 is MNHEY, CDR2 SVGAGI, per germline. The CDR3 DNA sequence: TGTGCCAGCAGTGACACCGATCTCGGTAGTGAGCAGTTCTTC. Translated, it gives CASSDTDLGSEQFF.

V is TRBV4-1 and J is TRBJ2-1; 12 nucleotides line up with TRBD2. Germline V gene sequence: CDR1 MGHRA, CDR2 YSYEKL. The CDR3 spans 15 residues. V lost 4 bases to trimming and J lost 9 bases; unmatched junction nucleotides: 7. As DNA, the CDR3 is TGCGCCAGCAGCCCTCCTAGCGGGGGGGCGGTTGAGCAGTTCTTC. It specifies CASSPPSGGAVEQFF.

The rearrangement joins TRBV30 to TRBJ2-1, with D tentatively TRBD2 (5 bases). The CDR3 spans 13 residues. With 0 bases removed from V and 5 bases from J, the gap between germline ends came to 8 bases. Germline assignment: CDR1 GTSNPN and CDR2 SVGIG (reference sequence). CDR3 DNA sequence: TGTGCCTGGAGTGTACGGGGAGACAATGAGCAGTTCTTC. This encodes CAWSVRGDNEQFF.

The CDR3 DNA reads as TGCGCCAGCAGCAGCGGACAGGGAAGGGATACGCAGTATTTT. This codes for CASSSGQGRDTQYF. The rearrangement links TRBV5-1 to TRBJ2-3, with TRBD1 matching 8 bases. V shed 4 bases and J 6 bases; nucleotides not matched to a gene: 7. The CDR3 is 14 amino acids. Per germline, CDR1 SGHRS and CDR2 YFSETQ.

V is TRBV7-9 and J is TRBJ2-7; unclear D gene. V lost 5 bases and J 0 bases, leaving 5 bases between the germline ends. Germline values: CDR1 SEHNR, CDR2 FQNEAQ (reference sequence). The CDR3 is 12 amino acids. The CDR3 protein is CASSLSSYEQYF. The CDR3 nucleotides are TGTGCCAGCAGCCTAAGCTCCTACGAGCAGTACTTC.

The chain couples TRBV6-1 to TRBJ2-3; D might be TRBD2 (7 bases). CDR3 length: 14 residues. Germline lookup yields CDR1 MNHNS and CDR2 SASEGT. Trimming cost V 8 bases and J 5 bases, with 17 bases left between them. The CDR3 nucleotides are TGTGCCAGCGAGCAGGGGAGGGGACAAGATACGCAGTATTTT. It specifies CASEQGRGQDTQYF.

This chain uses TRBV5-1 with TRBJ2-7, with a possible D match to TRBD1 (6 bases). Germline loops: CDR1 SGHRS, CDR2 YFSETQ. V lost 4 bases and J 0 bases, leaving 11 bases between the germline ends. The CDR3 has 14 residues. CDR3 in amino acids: CASSETGPSYEQYF. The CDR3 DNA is TGCGCCAGCAGCGAAACAGGGCCCTCCTACGAGCAGTACTTC.

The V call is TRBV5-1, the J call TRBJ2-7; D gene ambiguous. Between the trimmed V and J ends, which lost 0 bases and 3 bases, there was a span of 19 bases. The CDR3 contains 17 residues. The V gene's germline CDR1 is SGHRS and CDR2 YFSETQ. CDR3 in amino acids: CASSLVVRLPTHYEQYF. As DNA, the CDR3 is TGCGCCAGCAGCTTGGTCGTGCGACTCCCGACCCACTACGAGCAGTACTTC.